The rows below give T cell receptor beta chains drawn from one sample of a study of pediatric ulcerative colitis. The protocol was immunoSEQ multiplex PCR, while the TCRdb copy is restricted to in-frame clones and leaves out a portion. Of fewer than 20,000 clones listed, under 75% are singletons. The sample was gut tissue. These receptors were collected from a boy between 10 and 17 years old with moderate ulcerative colitis. The CDR3 runs from the conserved cysteine through the conserved F or W. Each record gives: D gene, clone size, J gene, V gene, CDR3 protein, CDR3 DNA. A D gene is named only where the DNA matches it firmly. The size of a clone is reported for some rows only, either as once, few or many, or as a class for expanded clones.

d_gene: TRBD1; abundance: once; j_gene: TRBJ2-3; v_gene: TRBV19; CDR3aa: CASNKQGKITDTQYF; CDR3nt: TGTGCCAGTAATAAACAGGGGAAGATCACAGATACGCAGTATTTT
d_gene: TRBD1; abundance: few; j_gene: TRBJ1-6; v_gene: TRBV9; CDR3aa: CASSLGTEAYSPLHF; CDR3nt: TGTGCCAGCAGCCTAGGGACAGAAGCCTATTCACCCCTCCACTTT
d_gene: -; abundance: -; j_gene: TRBJ2-7; v_gene: TRBV30; CDR3aa: CAWRDGYYEQYF; CDR3nt: TGTGCCTGGAGGGACGGTTACTACGAGCAGTACTTC
d_gene: TRBD1; abundance: -; j_gene: TRBJ1-2; v_gene: TRBV19; CDR3aa: CASSGTVGGGYTF; CDR3nt: TGTGCCAGTAGTGGGACAGTTGGTGGTGGCTACACCTTC
d_gene: TRBD2; abundance: -; j_gene: TRBJ2-1; v_gene: TRBV19; CDR3aa: CASSKRGGRINEQFF; CDR3nt: TGTGCCAGTAGTAAGCGGGGGGGCCGGATCAATGAGCAGTTCTTC
d_gene: -; abundance: -; j_gene: TRBJ1-1; v_gene: TRBV27; CDR3aa: CASSYRVTTEAFF; CDR3nt: TGTGCCAGCAGTTACAGGGTGACCACTGAAGCTTTCTTT
d_gene: -; abundance: -; j_gene: TRBJ1-5; v_gene: TRBV19; CDR3aa: CASSSQGTDSNQPQHF; CDR3nt: TGTGCCAGTAGTTCACAGGGAACAGATAGCAATCAGCCCCAGCATTTT
d_gene: -; abundance: -; j_gene: TRBJ1-2; v_gene: TRBV2; CDR3aa: CASSLESGGYTF; CDR3nt: TGTGCCAGCAGCCTGGAGAGTGGTGGCTACACCTTC
d_gene: TRBD1; abundance: -; j_gene: TRBJ1-1; v_gene: TRBV12-5; CDR3aa: CASGRTGEGTEAFF; CDR3nt: TGTGCTAGTGGCCGGACAGGGGAGGGGACTGAAGCTTTCTTT
d_gene: -; abundance: -; j_gene: TRBJ1-1; v_gene: TRBV5-4; CDR3aa: CASSGRAGHYTEAFF; CDR3nt: TGTGCCAGCAGCGGGAGGGCGGGACACTACACTGAAGCTTTCTTT
d_gene: -; abundance: -; j_gene: TRBJ2-7; v_gene: TRBV6-5; CDR3aa: CASSGSARGSYEQYF; CDR3nt: TGTGCCAGCAGTGGATCAGCCCGGGGCTCCTACGAGCAGTACTTC
d_gene: -; abundance: -; j_gene: TRBJ2-7; v_gene: TRBV23-1; CDR3aa: CASSQSEDVVRQFVSYEQYF; CDR3nt: TGCGCCAGCAGTCAATCGGAGGATGTGGTTCGTCAGTTCGTTTCCTACGAGCAGTACTTC
d_gene: TRBD2; abundance: -; j_gene: TRBJ2-5; v_gene: TRBV5-1; CDR3aa: CASSLVGSGGTTKETQYF; CDR3nt: TGCGCCAGCAGCTTGGTGGGTAGCGGGGGGACCACGAAAGAGACCCAGTACTTC
d_gene: -; abundance: -; j_gene: TRBJ2-2; v_gene: TRBV11-3; CDR3aa: CASSLSSVPGELFF; CDR3nt: TGTGCCAGCAGCTTATCATCGGTTCCCGGGGAGCTGTTTTTT
d_gene: -; abundance: -; j_gene: TRBJ2-1; v_gene: TRBV30; CDR3aa: CAWGVDNEQFF; CDR3nt: TGTGCCTGGGGCGTCGACAATGAGCAGTTCTTC
d_gene: -; abundance: few; j_gene: TRBJ1-4; v_gene: TRBV5-4; CDR3aa: CASSQEPTEEKLFF; CDR3nt: TGTGCCAGCAGCCAAGAACCGACGGAAGAAAAACTGTTTTTT
d_gene: TRBD1; abundance: -; j_gene: TRBJ2-2; v_gene: TRBV18; CDR3aa: CASSPGTGGVGELFF; CDR3nt: TGTGCCAGCTCACCAGGGACAGGGGGCGTCGGGGAGCTGTTTTTT
d_gene: TRBD1; abundance: -; j_gene: TRBJ2-7; v_gene: TRBV27; CDR3aa: CASTLKGTGLSYEQYF; CDR3nt: TGTGCCAGCACGCTCAAAGGGACAGGGTTGTCCTACGAGCAGTACTTC
d_gene: -; abundance: -; j_gene: TRBJ2-2; v_gene: TRBV9; CDR3aa: CASSPLDASGELFF; CDR3nt: TGTGCCAGCAGCCCCCTAGACGCGAGCGGGGAGCTGTTTTTT
d_gene: -; abundance: -; j_gene: TRBJ2-5; v_gene: TRBV19; CDR3aa: CASSPRGQETQYF; CDR3nt: TGTGCCAGTAGTCCCCGCGGACAAGAGACCCAGTACTTC